The 4 T cell receptor beta chains below all came from one sample that was sequenced in a study of control samples from healthy donors and cancer patients (dated by TCRdb to the early 2020s). The library was made by the immunoSEQ multiplex PCR assay. This is the immuneACCESS table as TCRdb keeps it, with only in-frame sequences that have V and J called. A part of the clones is gone; compared with another copy, unresolved V genes explain less than half, and the rest is unexplained. The sample records approximately 170,000 clones, about 86% of which are singletons. Of the sample, around 5% is held by the ten largest clones. Specimen: blood. The receptors originated from a woman aged 30 to 39 in good health.

The V call is TRBV7-9, the J call TRBJ2-5, with D maybe TRBD1 (6 bases). The CDR3 is made up of 14 amino acids. Looked up from germline, CDR1 is SEHNR and CDR2 is FQNEAQ (reference sequence). With 4 bases removed from V and 3 bases from J, the gap between germline ends came to 12 bases. The CDR3: CASSSTQGKETQYF. Written as DNA, the CDR3 is TGTGCCAGCAGCTCGACTCAGGGGAAAGAGACCCAGTACTTC.

This rearrangement joins TRBV6-5 to TRBJ1-2; D remains ambiguous. Per germline, CDR1 MNHEY and CDR2 SVGAGI. Trimming left V 9 bases short and J 0 bases short, with 8 bases between. This CDR3 has 12 amino acids. The CDR3 loop reads CASKSSNYGYTF. In DNA form, the CDR3 reads TGTGCCAGTAAGAGTTCTAACTATGGCTACACCTTC.

The chain links TRBV3-1 (or the pseudogene TRBV3-2) to TRBJ2-3; 7 nucleotides match TRBD1. V gave up 0 bases and J gave up 7 bases; unmatched junction bases: 4. The CDR3 contains 14 residues. Germline V CDR1 and CDR2: LGHDT, YNNKEL (reference sequence). The CDR3 loop reads CASSQDRDRHTQYF. Written as DNA, the CDR3 is TGTGCCAGCAGCCAAGATAGGGACAGACATACGCAGTATTTT.

The genes are TRBV5-6 and TRBJ1-5; D remains unclear. Germline lookup yields CDR1 SGHDT and CDR2 YYEEEE. The CDR3 totals 13 residues. Trimming removed 2 bases from V and 4 bases from J, with 7 bases in between. The CDR3 DNA sequence: TGTGCCAGCAGCTTCGATGGTAATCAGCCCCAGCATTTT. The encoded protein is CASSFDGNQPQHF.